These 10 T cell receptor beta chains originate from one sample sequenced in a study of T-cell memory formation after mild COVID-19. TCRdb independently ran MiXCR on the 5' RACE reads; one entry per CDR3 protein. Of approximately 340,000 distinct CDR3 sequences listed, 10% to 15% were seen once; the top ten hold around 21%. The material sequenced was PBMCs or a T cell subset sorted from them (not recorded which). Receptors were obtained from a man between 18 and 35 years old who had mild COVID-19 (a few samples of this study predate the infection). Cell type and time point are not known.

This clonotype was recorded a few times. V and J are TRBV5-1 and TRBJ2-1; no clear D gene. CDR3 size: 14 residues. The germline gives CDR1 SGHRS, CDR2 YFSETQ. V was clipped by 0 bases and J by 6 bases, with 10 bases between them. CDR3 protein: CASSLDEPTNEQFF. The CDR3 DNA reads TGCGCCAGCAGCTTGGACGAGCCTACCAATGAGCAGTTCTTC. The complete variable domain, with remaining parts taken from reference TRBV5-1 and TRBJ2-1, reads KAGVTQTPRYLIKTRGQQVTLSCSPISGHRSVSWYQQTPGQGLQFLFEYFSETQRNKGNFPGRFSGRQFSNSRSEMNVSTLELGDSALYLCASSLDEPTNEQFFGPGTRLTVL.

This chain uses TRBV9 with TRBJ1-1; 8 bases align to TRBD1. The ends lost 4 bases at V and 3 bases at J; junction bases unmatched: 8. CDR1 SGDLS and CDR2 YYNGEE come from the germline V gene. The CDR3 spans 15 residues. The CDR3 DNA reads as TGTGCCAGCAGCAAGGACAGGGAGGTCGACACTGAAGCTTTCTTT. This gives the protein CASSKDREVDTEAFF.

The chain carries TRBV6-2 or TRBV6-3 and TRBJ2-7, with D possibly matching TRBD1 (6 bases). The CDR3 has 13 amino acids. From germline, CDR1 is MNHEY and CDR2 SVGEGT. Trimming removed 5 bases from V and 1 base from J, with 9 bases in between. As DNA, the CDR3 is TGTGCCAGCAGTACCGGACAGTCCTACGAGCAGTACGTC. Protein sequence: CASSTGQSYEQYV.

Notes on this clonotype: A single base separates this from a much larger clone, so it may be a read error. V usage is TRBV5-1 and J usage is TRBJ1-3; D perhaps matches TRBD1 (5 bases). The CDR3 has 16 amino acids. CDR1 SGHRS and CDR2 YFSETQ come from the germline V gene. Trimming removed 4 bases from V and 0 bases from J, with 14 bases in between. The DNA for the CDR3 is TGCGCCAGCAGCGTACGGGGCCGCGACTCTGGAAACACCATATATTTT. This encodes CASSVRGRDSGNTIYF.

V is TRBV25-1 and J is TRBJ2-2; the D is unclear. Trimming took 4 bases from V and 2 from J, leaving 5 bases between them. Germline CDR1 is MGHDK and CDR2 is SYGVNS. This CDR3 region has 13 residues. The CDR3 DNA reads TGTGCCAGCAGTGTGGATAACACCGGGGAGCTGTTTTTT. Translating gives CASSVDNTGELFF.

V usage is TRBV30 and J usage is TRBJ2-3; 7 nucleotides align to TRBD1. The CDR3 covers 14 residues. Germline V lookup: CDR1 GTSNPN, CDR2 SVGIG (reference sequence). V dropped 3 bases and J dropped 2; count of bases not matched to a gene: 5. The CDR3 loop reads CAWSGQVNTDTQYF. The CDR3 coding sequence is TGTGCCTGGAGCGGACAGGTCAACACAGATACGCAGTATTTT.

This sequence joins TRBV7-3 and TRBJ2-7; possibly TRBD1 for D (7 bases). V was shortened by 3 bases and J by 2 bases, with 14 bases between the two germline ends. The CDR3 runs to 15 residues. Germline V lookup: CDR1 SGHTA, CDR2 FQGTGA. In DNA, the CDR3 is TGTGCCAGCAGCTTGAGGAGGGGGACAGCCTACGAGCAGTACTTC. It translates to CASSLRRGTAYEQYF.

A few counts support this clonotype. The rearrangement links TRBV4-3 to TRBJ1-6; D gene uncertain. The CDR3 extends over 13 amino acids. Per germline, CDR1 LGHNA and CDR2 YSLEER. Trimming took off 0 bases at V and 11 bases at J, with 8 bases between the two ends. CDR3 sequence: CASSQDLTAPLHF. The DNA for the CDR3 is TGCGCCAGCAGCCAAGATCTGACCGCACCCCTCCACTTT.

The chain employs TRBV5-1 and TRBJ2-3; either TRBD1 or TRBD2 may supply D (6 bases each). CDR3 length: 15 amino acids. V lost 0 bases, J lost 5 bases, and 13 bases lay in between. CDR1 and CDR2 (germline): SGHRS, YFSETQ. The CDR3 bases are TGCGCCAGCAGCTTGGCCGGGGGCCGGGGAGATACGCAGTATTTT. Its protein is CASSLAGGRGDTQYF.

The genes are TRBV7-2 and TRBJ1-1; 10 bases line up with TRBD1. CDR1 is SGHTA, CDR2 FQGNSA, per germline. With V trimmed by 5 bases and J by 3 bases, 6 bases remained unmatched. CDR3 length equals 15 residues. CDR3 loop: CASSPVGQGYTEAFF. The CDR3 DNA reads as TGTGCCAGCAGCCCAGTGGGACAGGGGTACACTGAAGCTTTCTTT.